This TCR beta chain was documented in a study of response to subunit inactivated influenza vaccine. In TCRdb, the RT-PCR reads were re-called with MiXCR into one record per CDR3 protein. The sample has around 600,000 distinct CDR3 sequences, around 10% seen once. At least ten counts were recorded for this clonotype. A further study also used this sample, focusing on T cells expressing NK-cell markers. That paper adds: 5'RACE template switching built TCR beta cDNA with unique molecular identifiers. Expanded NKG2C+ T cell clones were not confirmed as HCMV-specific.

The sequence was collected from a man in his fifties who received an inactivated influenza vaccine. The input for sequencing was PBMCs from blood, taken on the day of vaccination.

CDR3 DNA sequence: TGTGCCAGCAGCCAATCTCGGGCAAGTTCCTACGAGCAGTACTTC. Translation gives CASSQSRASSYEQYF. The chain carries TRBV16 and TRBJ2-7; D call uncertain. This CDR3 region has 15 residues. In germline, CDR1 is KGHSY, CDR2 FQNENV. Trimming left V 0 bases short and J 1 base short, with 10 bases between. The whole variable domain, filled in from reference TRBV16 and TRBJ2-7, reads GEEVAQTPKHLVRGEGQKAKLYCAPIKGHSYVFWYQQVLKNEFKFLISFQNENVFDETGMPKERFSAKCLPNSPCSLEIQATKLEDSAVYFCASSQSRASSYEQYFGPGTRLTVT.